This TCR beta chain derives from a study of T cell responses to AZD1222 COVID-19 vaccine. Whole-study context: Whether given at about 4 or about 12 weeks, second doses were pooled.

The CDR3 sequence is 17 residues long. The germline V gene has CDR1 LGHNA and CDR2 YNFKEQ. The V end lost 0 bases, the J end lost 0 bases, and 15 bases lay between the germline ends. Clones were read by immunoSEQ multiplex PCR, and TCRdb kept only the in-frame ones, dropping some. The sample carries around 91,000 clones, about 88% recorded once. The study's findings and limits: After the peak T cell response, and only then, were repertoires sampled. Reports indicate that nearly half of spike-specific TCRs are directed at unmutated variant regions. The donor cohort was predominantly white British with a female majority, and clonal diversity may have been underestimated.

Regarding this clone: Its target is not known.

V gene TRBV4-2 combines with J gene TRBJ2-7; D is undetermined. This clonotype originated in an adult in good health. The starting material was peripheral blood, obtained on day 0 of AZD1222 vaccination. CDR3 coding DNA: TGTGCCAGCAGCCAAGATCTTCTACAGACATACTCCTACGAGCAGTACTTC. It encodes CASSQDLLQTYSYEQYF.